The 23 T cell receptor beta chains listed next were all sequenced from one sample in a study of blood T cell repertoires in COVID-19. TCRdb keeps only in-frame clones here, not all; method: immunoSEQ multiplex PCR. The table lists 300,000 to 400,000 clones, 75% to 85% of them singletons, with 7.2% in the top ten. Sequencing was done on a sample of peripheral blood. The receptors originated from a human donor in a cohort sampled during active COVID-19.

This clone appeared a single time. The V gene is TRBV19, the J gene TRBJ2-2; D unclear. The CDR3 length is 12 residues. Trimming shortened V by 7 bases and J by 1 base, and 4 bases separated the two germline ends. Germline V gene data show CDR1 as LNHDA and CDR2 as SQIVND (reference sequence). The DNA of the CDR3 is TGTGCCAGTAAACTGAACACCGGGGAGCTGTTTTTT. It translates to CASKLNTGELFF.

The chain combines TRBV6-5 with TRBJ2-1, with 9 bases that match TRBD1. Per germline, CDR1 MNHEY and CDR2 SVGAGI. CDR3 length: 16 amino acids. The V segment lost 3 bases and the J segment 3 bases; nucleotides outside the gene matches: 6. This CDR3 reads CASSYATGGDYNEQFF. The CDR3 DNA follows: TGTGCCAGCAGTTATGCGACAGGGGGTGACTACAATGAGCAGTTCTTC.

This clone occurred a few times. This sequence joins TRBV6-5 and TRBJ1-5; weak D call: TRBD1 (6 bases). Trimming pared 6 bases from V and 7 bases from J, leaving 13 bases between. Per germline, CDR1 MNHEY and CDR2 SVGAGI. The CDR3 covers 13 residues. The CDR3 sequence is CASRTGWQQPQHF. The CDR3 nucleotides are TGTGCCAGCAGAACAGGGTGGCAGCAGCCCCAGCATTTT.

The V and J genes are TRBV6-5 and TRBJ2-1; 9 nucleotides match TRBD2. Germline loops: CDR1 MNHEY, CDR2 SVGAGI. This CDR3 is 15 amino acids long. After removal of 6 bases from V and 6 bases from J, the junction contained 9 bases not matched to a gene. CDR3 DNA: TGTGCCAGCAGGCAGATTAGCGGGGGTCCCAATGAGCAGTTCTTC. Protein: CASRQISGGPNEQFF.

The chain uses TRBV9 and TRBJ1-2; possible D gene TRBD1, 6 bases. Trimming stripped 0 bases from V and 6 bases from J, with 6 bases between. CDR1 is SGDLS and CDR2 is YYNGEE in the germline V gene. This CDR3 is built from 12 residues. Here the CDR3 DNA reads TGTGCCAGCAGCGTAGGGACAGATGGCTACACCTTC. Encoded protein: CASSVGTDGYTF.

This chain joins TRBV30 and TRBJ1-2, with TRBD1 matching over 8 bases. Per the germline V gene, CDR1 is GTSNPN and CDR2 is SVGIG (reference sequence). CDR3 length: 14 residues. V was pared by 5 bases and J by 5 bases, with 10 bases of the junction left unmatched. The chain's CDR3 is CAWDRDRSPYGYTF. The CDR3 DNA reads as TGTGCCTGGGACAGGGACAGGAGCCCATATGGCTACACCTTC. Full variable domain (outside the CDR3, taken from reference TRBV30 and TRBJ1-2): SQTIHQWPATLVQPVGSPLSLECTVEGTSNPNLYWYRQAAGRGLQLLFYSVGIGQISSEVPQNLSASRPQDRQFILSSKKLLLSDSGFYLCAWDRDRSPYGYTFGSGTRLTVV.

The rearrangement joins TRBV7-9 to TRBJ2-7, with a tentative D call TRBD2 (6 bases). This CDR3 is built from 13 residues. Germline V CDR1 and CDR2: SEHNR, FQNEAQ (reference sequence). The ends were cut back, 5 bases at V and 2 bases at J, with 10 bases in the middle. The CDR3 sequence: CASSPRDPYEQYF. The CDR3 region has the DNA TGTGCCAGCAGCCCGCGGGATCCCTACGAGCAGTACTTC.

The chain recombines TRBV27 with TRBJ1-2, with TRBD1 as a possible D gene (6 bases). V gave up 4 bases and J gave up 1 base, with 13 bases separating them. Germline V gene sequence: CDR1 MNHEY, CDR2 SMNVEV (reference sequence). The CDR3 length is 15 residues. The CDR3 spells CASSSQGLINYGYTF. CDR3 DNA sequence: TGTGCCAGCAGTTCACAGGGTCTCATTAACTATGGCTACACCTTC.

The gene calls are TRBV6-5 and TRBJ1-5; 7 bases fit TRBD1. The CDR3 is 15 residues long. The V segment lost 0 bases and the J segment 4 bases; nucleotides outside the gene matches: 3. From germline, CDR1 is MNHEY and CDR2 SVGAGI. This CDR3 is CASSYSTGPNQPQHF. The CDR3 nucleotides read TGTGCCAGCAGTTACTCGACAGGGCCTAATCAGCCCCAGCATTTT.

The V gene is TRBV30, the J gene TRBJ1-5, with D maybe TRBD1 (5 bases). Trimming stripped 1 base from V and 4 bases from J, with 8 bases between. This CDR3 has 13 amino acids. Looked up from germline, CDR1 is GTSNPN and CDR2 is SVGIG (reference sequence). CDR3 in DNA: TGTGCCTGGAGTGATGCAGGGAATCAGCCCCAGCATTTT. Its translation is CAWSDAGNQPQHF.

This chain's CDR3 is CASSLSSSYGYTF. The CDR3 coding sequence is TGTGCCAGCAGTTTAAGTAGCAGCTATGGCTACACCTTC. The chain joins TRBV27 to TRBJ1-2; D gene ambiguous. This CDR3 is 13 amino acids long. Germline V lookup: CDR1 MNHEY, CDR2 SMNVEV (reference sequence). The ends were cut back, 2 bases at V and 4 bases at J, with 8 bases in the middle.

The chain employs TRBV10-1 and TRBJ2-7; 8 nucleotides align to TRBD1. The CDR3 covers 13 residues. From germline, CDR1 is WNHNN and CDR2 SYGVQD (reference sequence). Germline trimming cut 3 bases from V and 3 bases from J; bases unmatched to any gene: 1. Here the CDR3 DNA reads TGCGCCAGCAGTGATGGGACAGGCTACGAGCAGTACTTC. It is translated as CASSDGTGYEQYF.

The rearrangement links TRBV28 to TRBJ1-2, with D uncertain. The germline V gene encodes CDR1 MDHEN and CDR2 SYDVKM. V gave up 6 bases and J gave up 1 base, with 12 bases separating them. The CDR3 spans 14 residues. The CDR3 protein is CASSGAGINYGYTF. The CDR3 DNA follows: TGTGCCAGCAGCGGAGCGGGAATTAACTATGGCTACACCTTC.

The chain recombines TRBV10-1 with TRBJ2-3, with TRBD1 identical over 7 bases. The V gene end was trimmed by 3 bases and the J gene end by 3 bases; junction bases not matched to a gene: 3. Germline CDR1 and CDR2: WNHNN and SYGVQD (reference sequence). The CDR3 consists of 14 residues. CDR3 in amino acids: CASSEIQGTDTQYF. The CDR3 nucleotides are TGCGCCAGCAGTGAAATACAGGGGACAGATACGCAGTATTTT.

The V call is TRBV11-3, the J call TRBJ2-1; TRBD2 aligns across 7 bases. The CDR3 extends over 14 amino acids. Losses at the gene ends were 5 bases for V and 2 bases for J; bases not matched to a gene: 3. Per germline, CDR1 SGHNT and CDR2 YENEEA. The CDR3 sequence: CASSVGGAYNEQFF. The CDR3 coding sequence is TGTGCCAGCAGCGTTGGGGGGGCCTACAATGAGCAGTTCTTC.

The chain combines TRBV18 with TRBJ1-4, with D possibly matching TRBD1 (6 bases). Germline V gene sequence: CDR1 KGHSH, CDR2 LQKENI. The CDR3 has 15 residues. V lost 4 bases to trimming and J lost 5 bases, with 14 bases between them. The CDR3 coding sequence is TGTGCCAGCTCACGGGACATCCCGAGCAATGAAAAACTGTTTTTT. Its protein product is CASSRDIPSNEKLFF.

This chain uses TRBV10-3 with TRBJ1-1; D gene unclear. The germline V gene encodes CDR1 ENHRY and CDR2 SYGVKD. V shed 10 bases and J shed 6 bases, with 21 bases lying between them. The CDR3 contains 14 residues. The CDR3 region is CATVPGMGEAEAFF. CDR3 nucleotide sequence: TGTGCCACCGTCCCGGGAATGGGTGAGGCTGAAGCTTTCTTT.

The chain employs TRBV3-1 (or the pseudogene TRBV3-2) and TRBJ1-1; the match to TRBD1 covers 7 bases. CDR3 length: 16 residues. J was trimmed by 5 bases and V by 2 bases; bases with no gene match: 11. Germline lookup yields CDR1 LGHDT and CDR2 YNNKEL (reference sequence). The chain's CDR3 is CASSQSLRQGRTEAFF. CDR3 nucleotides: TGTGCCAGCAGCCAATCATTGCGACAGGGAAGAACTGAAGCTTTCTTT.

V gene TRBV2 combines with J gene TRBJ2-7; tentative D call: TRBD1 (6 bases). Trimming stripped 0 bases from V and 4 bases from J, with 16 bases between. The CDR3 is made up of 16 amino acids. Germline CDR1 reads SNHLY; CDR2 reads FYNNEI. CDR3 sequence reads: CASSEAKTGASYEQYF. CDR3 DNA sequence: TGTGCCAGCAGTGAAGCCAAGACAGGAGCTAGTTACGAGCAGTACTTC.

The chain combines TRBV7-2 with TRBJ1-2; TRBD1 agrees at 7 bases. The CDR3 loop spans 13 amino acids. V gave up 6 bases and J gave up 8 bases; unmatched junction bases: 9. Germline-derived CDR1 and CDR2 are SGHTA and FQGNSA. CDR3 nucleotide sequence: TGTGCCAGCAGGCTAGGACAGGTCGGCGGCTACACCTTC. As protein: CASRLGQVGGYTF.

CDR3 in DNA: TGTGCCAGCAGGGGCGCCGGGGAGCTGTTTTTT. Its translation: CASRGAGELFF. This sequence joins TRBV7-3 and TRBJ2-2; no reliable D call. The V and J ends lost 6 bases and 6 bases respectively, with 5 bases between them. Germline lookup yields CDR1 SGHTA and CDR2 FQGTGA. This CDR3 has 11 amino acids.

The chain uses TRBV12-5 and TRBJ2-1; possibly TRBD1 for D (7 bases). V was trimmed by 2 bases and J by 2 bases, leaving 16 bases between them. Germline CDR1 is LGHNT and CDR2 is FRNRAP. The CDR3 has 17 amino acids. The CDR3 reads CASGLRTGGGAYNEQFF. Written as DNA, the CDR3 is TGTGCTAGTGGTTTGAGGACAGGCGGCGGGGCCTACAATGAGCAGTTCTTC.

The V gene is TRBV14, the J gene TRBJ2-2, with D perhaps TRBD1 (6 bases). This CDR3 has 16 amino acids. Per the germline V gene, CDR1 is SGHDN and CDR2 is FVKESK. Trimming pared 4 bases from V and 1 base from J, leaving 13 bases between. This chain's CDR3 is CASSPPRQENTGELFF. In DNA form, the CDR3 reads TGTGCCAGCAGCCCCCCCCGACAGGAGAACACCGGGGAGCTGTTTTTT.